This T cell receptor (beta chain) was recovered during a study of blood T cell repertoires in COVID-19. Study overall: The cDNA or gDNA used as material had been derived from T cells, B-cell-depleted T cells, or PBMCs.

V lost 9 bases and J lost 2; bases outside the gene matches: 2. Germline V CDR1 and CDR2: ENHRY, SYGVKD. This CDR3 comprises 13 residues. Generated by immunoSEQ multiplex PCR, the TCRdb table keeps only in-frame clones and is missing some. The table lists about 130,000 clones, less than 90% of them singletons. Recruitment covered about two dozen US areas and drew participants whose ages spanned roughly 18 to 100 years. Categorization into cohorts depended on clinical history that participants reported. The recovered donors of Cohort 3 showed two negative PCRs, clearance, or symptom resolution. The TCR sequence derives from a woman aged 45-65 years who had recovered from COVID-19. Sample: PBMCs or T cells enriched from blood (not recorded which). The chain couples TRBV10-3 to TRBJ1-3, with TRBD1 matching over 9 bases. The CDR3 DNA reads as TGTGCCATGAACAGGGGGCCTGGAAACACCATATATTTT. It encodes CAMNRGPGNTIYF.